One sample yielded the 10 T cell receptor beta chains listed below, sequenced in a study of T cells in Graves' hyperthyroidism and ophthalmopathy. Amplification targeted TCR beta CDR3 regions from RNA transcripts. With the HTBI primer set, the TCR CDR3 went through a first round of RT-PCR. TCRdb analysed the multiplex PCR reads with MiXCR anew, one entry per CDR3 protein. The profile covers about 400,000 distinct CDR3 sequences, with 15% to 19% appearing a single time and roughly 8% taken by the ten largest. The sequencing sample was made of blood. These receptors were taken from a woman in her late teens or twenties with Graves' hyperthyroidism.

This clonotype has a count of ten or more. This sequence joins TRBV7-2 and TRBJ1-6; no clear D. V lost 5 bases and J lost 8, with 7 bases in between. The CDR3 totals 12 residues. Germline V gene sequence: CDR1 SGHTA, CDR2 FQGNSA. CDR3 amino acids: CASSHVDSPLHF. The CDR3 DNA follows: TGTGCCAGCAGCCACGTGGATTCACCCCTCCACTTT.

This chain uses TRBV19 with TRBJ2-1, with 10 bases aligning to TRBD2. The CDR3 loop spans 14 amino acids. Trimming cost V 3 bases and J 8 bases; bases outside gene matches: 4. Per the germline V gene, CDR1 is LNHDA and CDR2 is SQIVND (reference sequence). For the CDR3, the DNA is TGTGCCAGTAGTATGGGACTAGCGAGCCATGAGCAGTTCTTC. It encodes CASSMGLASHEQFF.

Ten or more counts support this clonotype. V is TRBV28 and J is TRBJ1-5; 7 nucleotides line up with TRBD1. CDR1 is MDHEN, CDR2 SYDVKM, per germline. Trimming at V came to 6 bases and at J to 6 bases, leaving 8 bases not matched to a gene. This CDR3 is built from 14 residues. CDR3 residues: CASRLDRVGQPQHF. In DNA, the CDR3 is TGTGCCAGCAGACTCGACAGGGTGGGTCAGCCCCAGCATTTT.

This clonotype has only a few counts. At one of its ends the junction is not consistent with the germline gene, which may arise from a read error. The chain joins TRBV5-5 to TRBJ1-4, with a weak D call TRBD1 (5 bases). The CDR3 has 15 residues. The germline CDR1 and CDR2 sequences are SGHKS and YYEKEE (reference sequence). CDR3 residues: CASGLGPTSSEKLFF. CDR3 bases: TGTGCCAGCGGCTTGGGGCCTACATCAAGCGAAAAACTGTTTTTT. The full variable domain, its missing parts supplied by reference TRBV5-5 and TRBJ1-4, is DAGVTQSPTHLIKTRGQQVTLRCSPISGHKSVSWYQQVLGQGPQFIFQYYEKEERGRGNFPDRFSARQFPNYSSELNVNALLLGDSALYLCASGLGPTSSEKLFFGSGTQLSVL.

This clonotype was counted once. The junction departs from the called germline gene at one end, perhaps through a read error. V is TRBV5-1 and J is TRBJ2-1, with 10 bases aligning to TRBD1. The CDR3 sequence is 15 residues long. Germline lookup yields CDR1 SGHRS and CDR2 YFSETQ. CDR3 sequence: CASNLTGTGAETQFF. The CDR3 DNA sequence: TGCGCCAGCAACTTGACAGGGACAGGGGCAGAGACCCAGTTCTTC. The full variable domain, in which reference TRBV5-1 and TRBJ2-1 provide the parts outside the CDR3, is KAGVTQTPRYLIKTRGQQVTLSCSPISGHRSVSWYQQTPGQGLQFLFEYFSETQRNKGNFPGRFSGRQFSNSRSEMNVSTLELGDSALYLCASNLTGTGAETQFFGPGTRLTVL.

This clonotype appeared a few times. The V and J genes are TRBV6-1 and TRBJ2-3; 10 nucleotides match TRBD2. Trimming cost V 7 bases and J 3 bases; bases outside gene matches: 22. This CDR3 has 20 residues. The germline CDR1 and CDR2 sequences are MNHNS and SASEGT. DNA for the CDR3: TGTGCCAGCACGCTCCCAGGCGGGCTAGCGGGAGTTGATTGGACAGATACGCAGTATTTT. Translated: CASTLPGGLAGVDWTDTQYF.

The chain combines TRBV7-2 with TRBJ2-7; D unclear. CDR1 is SGHTA and CDR2 is FQGNSA in the germline V gene. The CDR3 loop spans 13 amino acids. V was shortened by 6 bases and J by 0 bases, with 9 bases between the two germline ends. Written as DNA, the CDR3 is TGTGCCAGCAGGTTGCCTCCCTCCTACGAGCAGTACTTC. Its translation: CASRLPPSYEQYF.

The J gene is TRBJ2-1, the V gene TRBV25-1; 10 bases fit TRBD2. CDR3 length: 15 residues. Germline V gene data show CDR1 as MGHDK and CDR2 as SYGVNS. V shed 6 bases, J shed 14 bases, and the junction held 16 bases outside the gene matches. The CDR3: CASSLGLASGFVEFF. The CDR3 coding sequence is TGTGCCAGCAGCCTGGGACTAGCGAGTGGTTTTGTTGAGTTCTTC.

This clonotype was seen at least ten times. The V gene is TRBV20-1, the J gene TRBJ2-3, with D possibly being TRBD1 (5 bases). V was pared by 1 base and J by 1 base, with 9 bases between. CDR3 length equals 14 residues. Germline V gene lookup returns CDR1 DFQATT and CDR2 SNEGSKA (reference sequence). The CDR3 region is CSARVGRGTDTQYF. CDR3 DNA: TGCAGTGCTAGAGTTGGCAGGGGCACAGATACGCAGTATTTT.

This clonotype was seen at least ten times. The chain joins TRBV11-3 to TRBJ2-5; TRBD1 agrees at 9 bases. CDR1 SGHNT and CDR2 YENEEA come from the germline V gene. After removal of 5 bases from V and 2 bases from J, the junction contained 6 bases not matched to a gene. The CDR3 sequence is 15 residues long. CDR3 loop: CASSLQGQGQETQYF. CDR3 in DNA: TGTGCCAGCAGCCTACAGGGACAGGGTCAAGAGACCCAGTACTTC.